One T cell receptor (beta chain) is described in this entry. Using a J-beta primer mix together with a sample-barcoded 5' primer, a second PCR was run for roughly 6 to 11 cycles. One entry per CDR3 protein results from TCRdb running MiXCR on the 5' RACE reads. The table has some 760,000 distinct CDR3 sequences, roughly 25% seen once. The individuals who served as donors were healthy Caucasians living in Russia, aged roughly 6 to 100. The CDR3 is made up of 14 amino acids. The germline gives CDR1 SGHTA, CDR2 FQGNSA. With 5 bases removed from V and 4 bases from J, the gap between germline ends came to 15 bases. The data were taken from a study of blood T cells in healthy people across ages. These records were also assigned to another study, of T cells of mothers and their children. That report adds: Barcodes for each sample and 2-4 random nucleotides were added by the M1S primer used in the second PCR.

The source is a boy younger than 18 in good health. The rearrangement links TRBV7-2 to TRBJ2-7, with D unclear. The sequencing sample was made of blood. The CDR3 region is CASSRGENRYEQYF. CDR3 sequence (DNA): TGTGCCAGCAGCCGTGGAGAGAACCGATACGAGCAGTACTTC.